The 5 T cell receptor beta chains reported below all come from one sample, sequenced in a study of blood T cell repertoires in COVID-19 (dated by TCRdb to 2018 to 2020). Library preparation was by the immunoSEQ multiplex PCR assay. TCRdb obtained this table from immuneACCESS and retained in-frame rearrangements with V and J assigned. These tables miss some clones; where compared with another copy, unresolved V genes account for less than half of the shortfall, and the remainder is unexplained. The sample table contains approximately 190,000 clones; only one count was recorded for 80% to 90% of them. The ten top clones hold approximately 6.1% of the sample. The source material was peripheral blood. The source is a man older than 75 with acute or convalescent COVID-19.

This clone was observed a single time. In nucleotides, the CDR3 is TGTGCCAGCAGTTTACGGGGGGGCATTGACACTGAAGCTTTCTTT. It is translated as CASSLRGGIDTEAFF. This chain uses TRBV27 with TRBJ1-1; the D gene is possibly TRBD1 (6 bases). V was trimmed by 2 bases and J by 3 bases, leaving 13 bases between them. The CDR3 runs to 15 residues. In germline, CDR1 is MNHEY, CDR2 SMNVEV (reference sequence).

This clone was found a few times. The chain couples TRBV7-2 to TRBJ2-3, with TRBD2 matching over 8 bases. Germline-derived CDR1 and CDR2 are SGHTA and FQGNSA. After removal of 4 bases from V and 5 bases from J, the junction contained 5 bases not matched to a gene. The length of the CDR3 is 14 residues. The CDR3 protein is CASSSLAGRDTQYF. In DNA form, the CDR3 reads TGTGCCAGCAGCTCCCTAGCGGGTCGAGATACGCAGTATTTT.

This clone was counted once. CDR3 nucleotides: TGTGCCAGCACCCCCCGGGGGAATGAAAAACTGTTTTTT. It is translated as CASTPRGNEKLFF. This sequence joins TRBV28 and TRBJ1-4; TRBD1 is a possible D gene (5 bases). The CDR3 consists of 13 residues. V was pared by 7 bases and J by 5 bases, with 11 bases between. Germline assignment: CDR1 MDHEN and CDR2 SYDVKM.

The rearrangement joins TRBV18 to TRBJ1-2; the match to TRBD1 covers 7 bases. The CDR3 is 15 amino acids. V shed 5 bases, J shed 3 bases, and the junction held 9 bases outside the gene matches. Looked up from germline, CDR1 is KGHSH and CDR2 is LQKENI. CDR3 sequence (DNA): TGTGCCAGCTCAGAGGGGACAGATTTCTACTATGGCTACACCTTC. It specifies CASSEGTDFYYGYTF.

The chain is built from TRBV11-3 and TRBJ2-5; 8 bases map to TRBD2. This CDR3 contains 14 residues. The V gene end was trimmed by 5 bases and the J gene end by 5 bases; junction bases not matched to a gene: 7. Germline V gives CDR1 SGHNT, CDR2 YENEEA. The CDR3 bases are TGTGCCAGCAGCCTCCGGGAGGGCCGGGAGACCCAGTACTTC. Translated, it gives CASSLREGRETQYF.